The 18 T cell receptor beta chains listed next were all sequenced from one sample in a study of T cell responses to AZD1222 COVID-19 vaccine. The table came from immunoSEQ multiplex PCR; TCRdb's copy has only in-frame clones and leaves some out. Of more than 250,000 clones listed, 80% to 95% were seen once; the top ten hold 0.5% to 0.7%. Material: peripheral blood, obtained on day 0 of AZD1222 vaccination. The receptors were gathered from an adult in good health.

This chain uses TRBV25-1 with TRBJ1-2; D may be TRBD1 (5 bases). Trimming took 3 bases from V and 7 from J, leaving 12 bases between them. CDR3 length: 13 amino acids. Germline V gene lookup returns CDR1 MGHDK and CDR2 SYGVNS. CDR3 residues: CASSDVRGSGYTF. DNA of the CDR3: TGTGCCAGCAGTGATGTTCGGGGGTCTGGCTACACCTTC.

Only one count was recorded for this clone. The CDR3 loop is CASSFSGLAAICTDTQYF. Written as DNA, the CDR3 is TGCGCCAGCAGCTTCTCGGGACTAGCGGCCATTTGCACAGATACGCAGTATTTT. This rearrangement joins TRBV5-1 to TRBJ2-3, with TRBD2 matching over 11 bases. The CDR3 consists of 18 residues. V was pared by 2 bases and J by 1 base, with 9 bases of the junction left unmatched. Germline CDR1 reads SGHRS; CDR2 reads YFSETQ.

The chain employs TRBV5-1 and TRBJ1-1; weak D call: TRBD1 (5 bases). Germline loops: CDR1 SGHRS, CDR2 YFSETQ. The V and J ends lost 4 bases and 0 bases respectively, with 13 bases between them. The CDR3 is made up of 15 amino acids. CDR3 nucleotide sequence: TGCGCCAGCAGCGAAACCGGGACGGTGAACACTGAAGCTTTCTTT. It encodes CASSETGTVNTEAFF.

V and J are TRBV11-2 and TRBJ2-4; 11 positions agree with TRBD1. CDR1 SGHAT and CDR2 FQNNGV come from the germline V gene. V lost 7 bases to trimming and J lost 3 bases; unmatched junction nucleotides: 5. The CDR3 is 15 amino acids. The CDR3 DNA reads as TGTGCCAGCATGAGGGACAGGGGGGTCAAAAACATTCAGTACTTC. Its translation is CASMRDRGVKNIQYF.

The chain couples TRBV6-5 to TRBJ2-7; 8 nucleotides match TRBD2. V gave up 4 bases and J gave up 4 bases; unmatched junction bases: 9. The length of the CDR3 is 15 residues. Germline V gives CDR1 MNHEY, CDR2 SVGAGI. CDR3 in amino acids: CASSLIAGPGYEQYF. The CDR3 DNA reads as TGTGCCAGCAGTTTGATAGCGGGGCCCGGTTACGAGCAGTACTTC.

The J gene is TRBJ1-5, the V gene TRBV19, with 10 bases matching TRBD1. The CDR3 contains 14 residues. The V and J ends lost 7 bases and 6 bases, in that order; junction bases with no gene match: 6. Looked up from germline, CDR1 is LNHDA and CDR2 is SQIVND (reference sequence). As DNA, the CDR3 is TGTGCCAGTACTAGACAGGGGGCAGGTCAGCCCCAGCATTTT. Protein: CASTRQGAGQPQHF. Together with reference TRBV19 and TRBJ1-5, the CDR3 gives the full variable domain: DGGITQSPKYLFRKEGQNVTLSCEQNLNHDAMYWYRQDPGQGLRLIYYSQIVNDFQKGDIAEGYSVSREKKESFPLTVTSAQKNPTAFYLCASTRQGAGQPQHFGDGTRLSIL.

The chain recombines TRBV14 with TRBJ1-1; no clear D gene. V was shortened by 9 bases and J by 1 base, with 15 bases between the two germline ends. CDR3 length equals 14 residues. Germline values: CDR1 SGHDN, CDR2 FVKESK. The CDR3 loop reads CASTPLSKNTEAFF. CDR3 coding DNA: TGTGCCAGTACCCCTCTGAGCAAGAACACTGAAGCTTTCTTT.

This chain links TRBV29-1 with TRBJ1-1; 12 nucleotides line up with TRBD1. The CDR3 runs 14 residues. The J segment lost 7 bases and the V segment lost 5 bases, leaving 8 bases of the junction unmatched. Germline-derived CDR1 and CDR2 are SQVTM and ANQGSEA. CDR3 region: CSVYGGQGALEAFF. The CDR3, as DNA: TGCAGCGTTTACGGGGGACAGGGGGCGCTTGAAGCTTTCTTT.

This clone was seen once. V is TRBV24-1 and J is TRBJ2-1, with TRBD2 as a possible D gene (6 bases). Germline CDR1 and CDR2: KGHDR and SFDVKD. V lost 3 bases and J 5 bases, leaving 16 bases between the germline ends. CDR3 size: 16 residues. The CDR3 region has the DNA TGTGCCACCAGTGATCCGTCCCGGGACTCAGACAATGAGCAGTTCTTC. The encoded protein is CATSDPSRDSDNEQFF.

This chain joins TRBV28 and TRBJ1-4; 7 bases align to TRBD1. The CDR3 loop spans 14 amino acids. Trimming cost V 6 bases and J 8 bases; bases outside gene matches: 9. Germline assignment: CDR1 MDHEN and CDR2 SYDVKM. The CDR3 loop reads CASSSRDSGEKLFF. In nucleotides, the CDR3 is TGTGCCAGCAGCTCCCGGGACAGTGGAGAAAAACTGTTTTTT.

This chain uses TRBV6-5 with TRBJ2-1, with TRBD1 identical over 7 bases. CDR3 size: 15 residues. J lost 0 bases, V lost 6 bases, and 5 bases had no gene match. Per the germline V gene, CDR1 is MNHEY and CDR2 is SVGAGI. CDR3 DNA: TGTGCCAGCAGACAGGGGTCGAGCTCCTACAATGAGCAGTTCTTC. This gives the protein CASRQGSSSYNEQFF.

The gene calls are TRBV25-1 and TRBJ2-7; D is possibly TRBD1 (5 bases). Germline-derived CDR1 and CDR2 are MGHDK and SYGVNS. The CDR3 sequence is 13 residues long. V lost 8 bases and J 2 bases, leaving 13 bases between the germline ends. The CDR3 DNA reads TGTGCCAGCGTAAAACAGGATGCCTACGAGCAGTACTTC. Translating it yields CASVKQDAYEQYF.

The chain recombines TRBV6-5 with TRBJ1-5, with D unclear. Germline-derived CDR1 and CDR2 are MNHEY and SVGAGI. This CDR3 contains 15 residues. V lost 5 bases, J lost 4 bases, and 15 bases lay in between. The CDR3 DNA sequence: TGTGCCAGCAGTCCTCTCAGAGGCGGAAATCAGCCCCAGCATTTT. The encoded protein is CASSPLRGGNQPQHF.

J is TRBJ1-3 and V is TRBV30; 7 bases are shared with TRBD1. The trim removed 8 bases at V and 2 bases at J, leaving 9 bases unmatched. This CDR3 comprises 14 residues. Looked up from germline, CDR1 is GTSNPN and CDR2 is SVGIG (reference sequence). The CDR3 bases are TGTGCCCTCTCAGAGGGGGCTACTGGAAACACCATATATTTT. Translation: CALSEGATGNTIYF.

The chain has TRBV9 and TRBJ2-2; the D is unclear. Trimming shortened V by 3 bases and J by 2 bases, and 11 bases separated the two germline ends. The CDR3 runs 15 residues. The germline gives CDR1 SGDLS, CDR2 YYNGEE. For the CDR3, the DNA is TGTGCCAGCAGCGCCGACGGATTTAACACCGGGGAGCTGTTTTTT. Translation: CASSADGFNTGELFF.

The chain uses TRBV2 and TRBJ1-4; TRBD1 aligns across 12 bases. V trimming: 6 bases; J trimming: 7 bases; junction bases outside the gene matches: 3. Germline V gives CDR1 SNHLY, CDR2 FYNNEI. The length of the CDR3 is 14 residues. CDR3 DNA sequence: TGTGCCAGCAGGGCGGGACAGGGGGCTGAAAAACTGTTTTTT. It codes for CASRAGQGAEKLFF.

CDR3 nucleotide sequence: TGTGCCAGCAGCTCACAGGGGGCGTCCACTGAAGCTTTCTTT. Translating it yields CASSSQGASTEAFF. The chain combines TRBV9 with TRBJ1-1, with 9 bases aligning to TRBD1. V was clipped by 4 bases and J by 4 bases; unmatched bases: 5. There are 14 residues in the CDR3. The V gene's germline CDR1 is SGDLS and CDR2 YYNGEE.

The J gene is TRBJ1-1, the V gene TRBV28; no firm D call. CDR3 size: 15 residues. Germline V gene sequence: CDR1 MDHEN, CDR2 SYDVKM. Trimming cost V 5 bases and J 0 bases, with 13 bases left between them. CDR3 in amino acids: CASSPPGQMNTEAFF. The DNA of the CDR3 is TGTGCCAGCAGTCCACCCGGGCAGATGAACACTGAAGCTTTCTTT. Combining the CDR3 with reference TRBV28 and TRBJ1-1 gives the whole variable domain DVKVTQSSRYLVKRTGEKVFLECVQDMDHENMFWYRQDPGLGLRLIYFSYDVKMKEKGDIPEGYSVSREKKERFSLILESASTNQTSMYLCASSPPGQMNTEAFFGQGTRLTVV.